This TCR beta chain was captured in a study of technical replicates of blood from a handful of donors. There are 15 residues in the CDR3. V was shortened by 1 base and J by 2 bases, with 13 bases between the two germline ends. Germline CDR1 SGHDT, CDR2 YYEEEE. Sequencing used immunoSEQ multiplex PCR; TCRdb keeps in-frame clones, though not all of them. The table records over 25,000 clones, more than 80% of them present only once. The chain couples TRBV5-6 to TRBJ2-7, with TRBD2 as a possible D gene (5 bases). This TCR derives from a human donor in good health. Some clones in this sample may be carry-over from other donors' samples. Material: PBMCs. The CDR3 DNA sequence: TGTGCCAGCAGCTTGTGTAGCGCCTTTACCTACGAGCAGTACTTC. Protein product: CASSLCSAFTYEQYF.